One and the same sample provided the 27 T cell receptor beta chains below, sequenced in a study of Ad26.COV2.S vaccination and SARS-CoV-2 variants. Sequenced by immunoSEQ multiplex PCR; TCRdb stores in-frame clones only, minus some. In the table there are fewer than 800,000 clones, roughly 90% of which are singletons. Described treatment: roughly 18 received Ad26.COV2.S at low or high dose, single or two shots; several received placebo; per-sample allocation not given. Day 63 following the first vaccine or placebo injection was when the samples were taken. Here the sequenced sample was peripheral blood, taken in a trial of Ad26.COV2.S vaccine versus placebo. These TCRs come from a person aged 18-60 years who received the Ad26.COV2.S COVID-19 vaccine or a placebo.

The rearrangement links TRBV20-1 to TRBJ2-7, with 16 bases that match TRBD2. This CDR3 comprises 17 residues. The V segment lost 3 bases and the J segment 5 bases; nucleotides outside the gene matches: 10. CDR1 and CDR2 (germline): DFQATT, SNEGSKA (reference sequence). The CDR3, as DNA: TGCAGTGCTAGTGCCTACGGGACTAGCGGGAGGGCCAACGAGCAGTACTTC. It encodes CSASAYGTSGRANEQYF.

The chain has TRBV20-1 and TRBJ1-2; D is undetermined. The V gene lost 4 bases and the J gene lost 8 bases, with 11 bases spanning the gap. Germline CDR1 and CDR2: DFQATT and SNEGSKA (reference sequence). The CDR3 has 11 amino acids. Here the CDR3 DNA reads TGCAGTGCTACCCCGGGCGGGGGCTACACCTTC. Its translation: CSATPGGGYTF.

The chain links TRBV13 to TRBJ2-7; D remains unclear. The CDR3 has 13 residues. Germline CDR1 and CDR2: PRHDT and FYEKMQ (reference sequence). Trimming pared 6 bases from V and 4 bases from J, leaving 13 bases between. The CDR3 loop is CASSLEKGYEQYF. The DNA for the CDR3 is TGTGCCAGCAGTCTAGAAAAAGGGTACGAGCAGTACTTC.

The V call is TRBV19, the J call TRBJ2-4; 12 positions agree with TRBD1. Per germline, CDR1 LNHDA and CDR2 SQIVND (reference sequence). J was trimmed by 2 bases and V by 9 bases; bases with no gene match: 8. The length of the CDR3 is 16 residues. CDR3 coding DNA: TGTGCCAGCGGGACAGGGGGCGACGGGTCCAAAAACATTCAGTACTTC. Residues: CASGTGGDGSKNIQYF. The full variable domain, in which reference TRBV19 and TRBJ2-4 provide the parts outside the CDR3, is DGGITQSPKYLFRKEGQNVTLSCEQNLNHDAMYWYRQDPGQGLRLIYYSQIVNDFQKGDIAEGYSVSREKKESFPLTVTSAQKNPTAFYLCASGTGGDGSKNIQYFGAGTRLSVL.

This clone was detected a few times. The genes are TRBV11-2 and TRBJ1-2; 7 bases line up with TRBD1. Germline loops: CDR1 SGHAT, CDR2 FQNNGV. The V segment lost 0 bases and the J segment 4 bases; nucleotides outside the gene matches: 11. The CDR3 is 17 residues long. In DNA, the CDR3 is TGTGCCAGCAGCTTAGATCGGCAAGGGGGCCTTGGCTATGGCTACACCTTC. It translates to CASSLDRQGGLGYGYTF.

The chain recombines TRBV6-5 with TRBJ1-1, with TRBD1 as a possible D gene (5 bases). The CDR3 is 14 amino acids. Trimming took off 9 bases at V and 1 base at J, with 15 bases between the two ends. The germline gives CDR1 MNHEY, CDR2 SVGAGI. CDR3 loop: CASAQGRWNTEAFF. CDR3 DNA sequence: TGTGCCAGTGCTCAGGGCAGGTGGAACACTGAAGCTTTCTTT.

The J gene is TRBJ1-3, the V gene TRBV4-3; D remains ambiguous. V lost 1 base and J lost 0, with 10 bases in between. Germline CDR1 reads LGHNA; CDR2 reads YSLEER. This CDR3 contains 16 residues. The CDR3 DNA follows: TGCGCCAGCAGCCAAGTAGCCCGGAACTCTGGAAACACCATATATTTT. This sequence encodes CASSQVARNSGNTIYF.

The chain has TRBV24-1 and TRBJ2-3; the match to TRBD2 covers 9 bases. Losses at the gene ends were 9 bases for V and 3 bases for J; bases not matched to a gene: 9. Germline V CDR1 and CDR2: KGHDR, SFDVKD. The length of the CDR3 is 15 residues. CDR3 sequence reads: CATGLSGSGTDTQYF. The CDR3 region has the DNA TGTGCCACCGGCCTTAGCGGGAGCGGTACAGATACGCAGTATTTT.

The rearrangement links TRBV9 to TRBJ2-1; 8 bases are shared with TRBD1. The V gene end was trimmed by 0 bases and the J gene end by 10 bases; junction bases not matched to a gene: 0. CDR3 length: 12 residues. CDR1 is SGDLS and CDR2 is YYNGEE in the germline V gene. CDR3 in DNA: TGTGCCAGCAGCGTAGGGGACAGGGAGCAGTTCTTC. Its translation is CASSVGDREQFF. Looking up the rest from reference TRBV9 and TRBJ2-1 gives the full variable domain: DSGVTQTPKHLITATGQRVTLRCSPRSGDLSVYWYQQSLDQGLQFLIQYYNGEERAKGNILERFSAQQFPDLHSELNLSSLELGDSALYFCASSVGDREQFFGPGTRLTVL.

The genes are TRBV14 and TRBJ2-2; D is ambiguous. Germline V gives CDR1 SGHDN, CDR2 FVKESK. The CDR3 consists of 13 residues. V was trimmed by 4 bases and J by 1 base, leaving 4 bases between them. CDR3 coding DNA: TGTGCCAGCAGCCCCCAGAACACCGGGGAGCTGTTTTTT. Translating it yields CASSPQNTGELFF.

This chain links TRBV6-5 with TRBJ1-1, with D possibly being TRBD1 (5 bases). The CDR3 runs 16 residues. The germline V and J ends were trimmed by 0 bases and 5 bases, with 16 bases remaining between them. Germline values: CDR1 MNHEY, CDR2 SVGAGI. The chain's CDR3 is CASSYSVGGVRTEAFF. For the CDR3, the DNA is TGTGCCAGCAGTTACTCAGTTGGGGGGGTTAGAACTGAAGCTTTCTTT.

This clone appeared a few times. The CDR3 sequence is CASSQPGTPYGYTF. In DNA form, the CDR3 reads TGCGCCAGCAGCCAACCCGGGACACCCTATGGCTACACCTTC. This rearrangement joins TRBV4-1 to TRBJ1-2; perhaps TRBD1 as D (6 bases). The CDR3 totals 14 residues. Trimming pared 2 bases from V and 4 bases from J, leaving 11 bases between. Germline V CDR1 and CDR2: MGHRA, YSYEKL.

CDR3 nucleotides: TGTGCCTGGACCCTTGCTTACAGGGTCGACACTGAAGCTTTCTTT. It translates to CAWTLAYRVDTEAFF. V gene TRBV30 combines with J gene TRBJ1-1, with D maybe TRBD1 (6 bases). Germline V gene data show CDR1 as GTSNPN and CDR2 as SVGIG (reference sequence). The V gene lost 4 bases and the J gene lost 3 bases, with 18 bases spanning the gap. The CDR3 has 15 residues.

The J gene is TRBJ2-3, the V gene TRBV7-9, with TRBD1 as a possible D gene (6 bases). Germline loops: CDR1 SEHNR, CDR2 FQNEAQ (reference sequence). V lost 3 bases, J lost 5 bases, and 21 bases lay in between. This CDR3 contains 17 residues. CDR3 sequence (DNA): TGTGCCAGCAGCTTGATTTTTTTAGGACAGAGCCTAGATACGCAGTATTTT. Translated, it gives CASSLIFLGQSLDTQYF.

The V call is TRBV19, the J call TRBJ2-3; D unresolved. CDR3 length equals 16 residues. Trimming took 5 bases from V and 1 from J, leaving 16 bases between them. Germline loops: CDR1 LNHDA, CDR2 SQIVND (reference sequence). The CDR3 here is CASSLGLWRGTDTQYF. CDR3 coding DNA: TGTGCCAGTAGTTTGGGTCTGTGGCGAGGCACAGATACGCAGTATTTT.

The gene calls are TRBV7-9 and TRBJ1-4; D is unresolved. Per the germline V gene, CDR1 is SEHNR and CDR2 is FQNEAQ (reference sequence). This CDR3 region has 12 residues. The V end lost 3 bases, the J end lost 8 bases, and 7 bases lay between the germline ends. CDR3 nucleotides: TGTGCCAGCAGCTTTTCGGGGGAAAAACTGTTTTTT. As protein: CASSFSGEKLFF.

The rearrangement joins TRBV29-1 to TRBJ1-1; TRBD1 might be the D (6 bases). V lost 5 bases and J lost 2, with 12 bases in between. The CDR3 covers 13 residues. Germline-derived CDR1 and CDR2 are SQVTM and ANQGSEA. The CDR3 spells CSVQTGGNTEAFF. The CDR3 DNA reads TGCAGCGTTCAGACAGGCGGAAACACTGAAGCTTTCTTT.

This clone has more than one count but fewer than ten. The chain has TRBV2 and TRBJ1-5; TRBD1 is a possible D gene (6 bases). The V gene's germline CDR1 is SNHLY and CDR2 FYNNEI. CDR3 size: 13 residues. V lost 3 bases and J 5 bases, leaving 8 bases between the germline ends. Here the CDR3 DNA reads TGTGCCAGCAGTGAGGGGGCTTATCAGCCCCAGCATTTT. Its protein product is CASSEGAYQPQHF.

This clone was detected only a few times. CDR3 region: CASSHLGQGSEQYF. CDR3 in DNA: TGTGCCAGCAGCCATCTCGGACAGGGTTCGGAGCAGTACTTC. V is TRBV3-1 (or the pseudogene TRBV3-2) and J is TRBJ2-4, with 8 bases fitting TRBD1. The CDR3 is made up of 14 amino acids. The J segment lost 13 bases and the V segment lost 3 bases, leaving 11 bases of the junction unmatched. Germline CDR1 is LGHDT and CDR2 is YNNKEL (reference sequence).

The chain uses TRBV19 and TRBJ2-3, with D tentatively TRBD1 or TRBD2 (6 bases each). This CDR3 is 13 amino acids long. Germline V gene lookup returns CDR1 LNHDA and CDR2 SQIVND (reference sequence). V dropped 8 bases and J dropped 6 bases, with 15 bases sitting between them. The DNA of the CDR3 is TGTGCCAGTCAGGAGGGGGGCCTCGATACGCAGTATTTT. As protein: CASQEGGLDTQYF.

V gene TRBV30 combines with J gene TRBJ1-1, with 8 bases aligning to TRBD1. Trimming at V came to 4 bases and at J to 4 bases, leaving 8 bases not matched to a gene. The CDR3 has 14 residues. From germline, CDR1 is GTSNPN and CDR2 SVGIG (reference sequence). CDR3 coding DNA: TGTGCCTGGAACCCCGGACAGGGCTCCACTGAAGCTTTCTTT. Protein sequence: CAWNPGQGSTEAFF.

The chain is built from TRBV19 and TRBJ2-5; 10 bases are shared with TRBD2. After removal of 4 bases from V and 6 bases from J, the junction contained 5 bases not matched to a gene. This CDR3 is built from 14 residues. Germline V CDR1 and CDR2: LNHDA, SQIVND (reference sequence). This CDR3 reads CASSNLAGVQTQYF. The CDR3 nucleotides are TGTGCCAGTAGTAACCTAGCGGGAGTACAGACCCAGTACTTC.

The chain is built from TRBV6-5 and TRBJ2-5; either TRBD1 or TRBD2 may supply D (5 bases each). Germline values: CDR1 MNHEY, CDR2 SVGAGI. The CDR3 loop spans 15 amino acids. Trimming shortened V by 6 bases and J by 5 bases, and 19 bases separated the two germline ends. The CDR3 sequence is CASRGRADWGETQYF. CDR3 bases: TGTGCCAGCAGAGGGAGAGCGGATTGGGGGGAGACCCAGTACTTC.

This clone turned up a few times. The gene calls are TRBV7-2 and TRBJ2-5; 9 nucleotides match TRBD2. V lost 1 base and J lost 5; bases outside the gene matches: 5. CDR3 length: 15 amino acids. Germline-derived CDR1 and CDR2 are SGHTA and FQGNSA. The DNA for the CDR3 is TGTGCCAGCAGCTTAGTAGGGACTAGCCAGGAGACCCAGTACTTC. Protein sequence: CASSLVGTSQETQYF.

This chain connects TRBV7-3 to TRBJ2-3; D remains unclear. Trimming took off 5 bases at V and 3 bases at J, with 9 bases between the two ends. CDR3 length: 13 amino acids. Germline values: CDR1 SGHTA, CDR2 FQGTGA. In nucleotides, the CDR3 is TGTGCCAGCAGCGCTACTCGGACAGATACGCAGTATTTT. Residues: CASSATRTDTQYF.

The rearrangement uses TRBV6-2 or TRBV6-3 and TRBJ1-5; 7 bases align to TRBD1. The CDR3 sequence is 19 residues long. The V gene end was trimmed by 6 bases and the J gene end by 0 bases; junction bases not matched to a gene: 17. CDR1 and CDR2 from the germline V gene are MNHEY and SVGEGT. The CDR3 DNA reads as TGTGCCAGCAGCGAAAAAGAGGCAGGGGGGTTTTATAGCAATCAGCCCCAGCATTTT. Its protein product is CASSEKEAGGFYSNQPQHF.

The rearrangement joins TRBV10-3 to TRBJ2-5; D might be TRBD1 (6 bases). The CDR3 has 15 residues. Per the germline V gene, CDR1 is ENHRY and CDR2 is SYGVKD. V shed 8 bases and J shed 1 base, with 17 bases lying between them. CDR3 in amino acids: CAIGELQGTQETQYF. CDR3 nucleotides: TGTGCCATCGGAGAATTACAGGGAACCCAAGAGACCCAGTACTTC.